This TCR beta chain was identified during a study of blood T cell repertoires in COVID-19. Study in general: There were acute and convalescent COVID-19 samples, and they came from the United States, Italy and Spain.

Per the original methods: Nucleated cell counts were estimated from reference gene primer amplification. Generated by immunoSEQ multiplex PCR, the TCRdb table keeps only in-frame clones and is missing some. The D gene and trimming were derived from the DNA, and the V and J assignments and clone size from that table. This table holds nearly 300,000 clones, approximately 89% found once. The germline V gene encodes CDR1 LGHDT and CDR2 YNNKEL (reference sequence). The CDR3 covers 16 residues. V was pared by 5 bases and J by 2 bases, with 17 bases between. The material sequenced was peripheral blood. The sequence came from a woman under 40 who had recovered from COVID-19. The V and J genes are TRBV3-1 (or the pseudogene TRBV3-2) and TRBJ2-3; possible D gene TRBD1, 8 bases. The CDR3 sequence: CASSYRGGEYTDTQYF. CDR3 sequence (DNA): TGTGCCAGCAGCTACAGGGGGGGGGAGTACACAGATACGCAGTATTTT.